The sequence of this TCR beta chain was determined in a study of blood T cell repertoires in COVID-19 (dated by TCRdb to the early 2020s). The study in broad terms: Samples covering the acute and convalescent phases of COVID-19 were provided by collaborators in the United States, Italy and Spain. The prospective study material was composed of cDNA or gDNA derived from T cells, B-cell-depleted T cells, or PBMCs. The dataset comprised deeply sampled blood TCRbeta repertoires from subjects exposed to, actively infected with, or recovered from COVID-19. Where available, HLA class I and class II types were taken from metadata supplied by the sample provider and were not determined by assay-based typing. The repertoires were made available in a free public database intended to serve as a resource for research on the immune response to SARS-CoV-2. Samples were obtained from the ongoing ImmuneRACE study (first 160 participants) and from over a thousand subjects provided by 6 global collaborators. The sample metadata nearly always contained a de-identified subject ID, COVID-19 status, age in years and sex.

Results the study describes overall, beyond this receptor: Clinical and demographic metadata were provided uncurated, with the amount varying by source and participant.

Counted from cysteine to phenylalanine, this CDR3 has 20 amino acids. CDR3 DNA is the only sequence kept; it has 60 bases, read in frame from the first base. Germline trimming amounts to 4 bases on V and 2 bases on J, with 15 as the count of junction bases outside the gene matches. Sequences SGHNT (CDR1) and YYREEE (CDR2) are obtained from the germline V gene (reference sequence). TCRbeta CDR3 regions were amplified from genomic DNA by means of the immunoSEQ Assay, a bias-controlled multiplex PCR. The original pipeline was this. Nucleated cell counts per sample were estimated from amplification of reference gene primers within the assay. To quantify the absolute abundance of each unique TCRbeta CDR3 rearrangement, sequence reads were collapsed and filtered. For each sample, productive Simpson clonality was calculated as the square root of Simpson's diversity index across productive rearrangements. What TCRdb holds here is the immuneACCESS table cut down to in-frame rearrangements. Part of the clones is not present; checked against another copy, under half of the missing clones reflect an unresolved V gene, and the others are unexplained. That table supplies the V and J calls and clone size; D and trimming were determined from the DNA. Within this sample are tens of thousands of clones, with around 88% of them counted one time only. The ten top clones hold approximately 16% of the sample.

One collaborating source in Seattle enrolled patients while the patients were actively infected and followed the patients over time throughout the course of disease. The collaborating institutions used their own protocols to collect whole blood in K2EDTA tubes. For TCRbeta analysis, collaborators shipped samples in one of three forms: frozen whole blood, isolated PBMCs, or DNA extracted from either of those sample types. This clone was observed once. What antigen it recognizes has not been identified. Per-nucleotide qualities are absent, and no much larger clonotype sits a single base away. This sequence was found in a man aged 40-55 years with COVID-19, enrolled during active disease. The rearrangement combines TRBV5-4 with TRBJ2-3; 14 of the junction bases match TRBD2. Source material: peripheral blood. The CDR3 is CASSEPTSGGGAGNTDTQYF. Here is the DNA: TGTGCCAGCAGCGAACCGACTAGCGGGGGGGGAGCCGGGAACACAGATACGCAGTATTTT.